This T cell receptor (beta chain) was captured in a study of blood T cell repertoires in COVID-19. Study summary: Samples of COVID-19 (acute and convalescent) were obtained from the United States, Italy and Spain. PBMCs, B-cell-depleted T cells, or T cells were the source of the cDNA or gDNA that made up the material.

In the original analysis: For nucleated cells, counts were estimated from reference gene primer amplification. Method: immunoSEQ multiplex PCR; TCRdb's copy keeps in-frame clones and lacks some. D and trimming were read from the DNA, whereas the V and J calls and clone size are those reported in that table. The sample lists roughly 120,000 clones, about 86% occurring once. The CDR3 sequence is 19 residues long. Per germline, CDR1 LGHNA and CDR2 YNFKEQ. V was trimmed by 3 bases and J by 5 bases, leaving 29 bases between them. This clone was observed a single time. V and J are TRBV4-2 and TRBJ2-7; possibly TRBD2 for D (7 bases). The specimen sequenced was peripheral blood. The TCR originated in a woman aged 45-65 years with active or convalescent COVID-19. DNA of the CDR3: TGTGCCAGCAGCCAGGCCGATACAGGGTTGGGAGGGATGGGCCACGAGCAGTACTTC. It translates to CASSQADTGLGGMGHEQYF.